Below, 22 T cell receptor beta chains from the same sample are listed, as sequenced in a study of T cells in women clearing cervical HPV infection (dated by TCRdb to between 2018 and 2020). Library creation used the immunoSEQ multiplex PCR assay. TCRdb mirrors the immuneACCESS table, restricted to in-frame sequences. Some clones are absent from its copies; in checked studies, under half trace to an unresolved V gene, and the reason for the others is unknown. The sample's table covers some 46,000 clones. The leading ten clones occupy 35% of the sample. Sequences were obtained from blood buffy coat. Receptors originate from a woman between 18 and 69 years old with a cervical HPV16 infection that either progressed to CIN3+ or cleared (not recorded which).

On this clone: The read falls 3 residues short of the CDR3 end, and the missing part is taken from the germline J gene. The chain couples TRBV19 to TRBJ2-2; 8 bases fit TRBD1. Germline lookup yields CDR1 LNHDA and CDR2 SQIVND (reference sequence). The junction had 10 bases not matched to a gene; V was cut back by 7 bases and J by 3 bases. The CDR3 runs 16 residues. The CDR3 is CASTLTGTGHTGELFF. The sequenced CDR3 bases are TGTGCCAGTACCCTCACCGGGACAGGACACACCGGGGAG.

On this clone itself: The read ends 3 residues shy of where the CDR3 ends; the end is completed using the germline J gene. This sequence joins TRBV18 and TRBJ2-2; tentatively, D is TRBD1 (6 bases). The germline V gene encodes CDR1 KGHSH and CDR2 LQKENI. The CDR3 consists of 16 residues. The DNA read from the CDR3 is TGTGCCAGCTCCCCGAGGACAGTCTCTGGGGCCAACGTG. This encodes CASSPRTVSGANV. The full CDR3 is CASSPRTVSGANVLFF.

Notes on this clone: The read ends 3 residues early relative to the CDR3; the germline J gene fills the gap. The rearrangement links TRBV29-1 to TRBJ1-2; TRBD1 matches at 7 bases. CDR3 length: 13 residues. CDR1 is SQVTM and CDR2 is ANQGSEA in the germline V gene. The sequenced part of the CDR3 DNA is TGCAGCGTGAGACCAGGGGGGATGGAGGGC. This encodes CSVRPGGMEG. The whole CDR3 protein reads CSVRPGGMEGYTF. Filled out from reference TRBV29-1 and TRBJ1-2, the complete variable domain reads SAVISQKPSRDICQRGTSLTIQCQVDSQVTMMFWYRQQPGQSLTLIATANQGSEATYESGFVIDKFPISRPNLTFSTLTVSNMSPEDSSIYLCSVRPGGMEGYTFGSGTRLTVV.

As for this clone: The read stops 3 residues short of the end of the CDR3; the missing end is completed from the germline J gene. This chain joins TRBV18 and TRBJ2-7; 8 bases line up with TRBD2. The germline V gene encodes CDR1 KGHSH and CDR2 LQKENI. This CDR3 spans 17 amino acids. After removal of 2 bases from V and 6 bases from J, the junction contained 15 bases not matched to a gene. CDR3 DNA, as far as it was read: TGTGCCAGCTCACCATCTCCGGGGGGGGTACGTATCTTCGAG. Residues: CASSPSPGGVRIFE. The complete CDR3 sequence is CASSPSPGGVRIFEQYF.

A remark on this clone: The CDR3 end is not reached by the read, which stops 3 residues before it; the germline J gene fills it in. V gene TRBV10-1 combines with J gene TRBJ2-3; 10 positions agree with TRBD2. The germline V gene encodes CDR1 WNHNN and CDR2 SYGVQD (reference sequence). The CDR3 loop spans 15 amino acids. The trim removed 4 bases at V and 2 bases at J, leaving 3 bases unmatched. CDR3 region: CASSASGGPTDTQYF. The sequenced part of the CDR3 DNA is TGCGCCAGCAGTGCTAGCGGGGGCCCCACAGATACG.

Comment on this clone: The CDR3 end falls 3 residues outside the read, so it is completed with the germline J gene. The V call is TRBV6-1, the J call TRBJ2-5; TRBD2 agrees at 11 bases. V gave up 0 bases and J gave up 1 base; unmatched junction bases: 1. This CDR3 has 16 amino acids. The germline V gene encodes CDR1 MNHNS and CDR2 SASEGT. The CDR3 bases that were read are TGTGCCAGCAGTGAAGCTACTAGCGGGGGCCAAGAGACC. This gives the protein CASSEATSGGQET. The entire CDR3 is CASSEATSGGQETQYF.

About this clone itself: The CDR3 goes on 3 residues after the read ends, and that part is filled in from the germline J gene. The V gene is TRBV7-8, the J gene TRBJ2-7; TRBD2 matches 9 bases. The CDR3 has 18 residues. Trimming cost V 3 bases and J 1 base; bases outside gene matches: 13. The germline gives CDR1 SGHVS, CDR2 FQNEAQ. The CDR3: CASSFDPSGDIPSYEQYF. The sequenced CDR3 bases are TGTGCCAGCAGCTTTGACCCTAGCGGGGATATTCCATCCTACGAG.

In regard to this clone: The read terminates 3 residues before the CDR3 end, so the remaining end is supplied by the germline J gene. This rearrangement joins TRBV7-6 to TRBJ2-5, with 11 bases that match TRBD2. Germline CDR1 SGHVS, CDR2 FNYEAQ. V shed 6 bases and J 1 base; nucleotides not matched to a gene: 4. The CDR3 spans 15 residues. CDR3: CASRLAGEFQETQYF. The sequenced CDR3 bases are TGTGCCAGCAGACTAGCGGGGGAATTCCAAGAGACC.

Turning to this clone: With the read ending 3 residues before the CDR3 end, the germline J gene is used to fill in that end. This rearrangement joins TRBV2 to TRBJ2-1, with 9 bases lining up with TRBD2. Germline V gene lookup returns CDR1 SNHLY and CDR2 FYNNEI. V was clipped by 8 bases and J by 6 bases; unmatched bases: 5. This CDR3 region has 13 residues. Partial CDR3 DNA: TGTGCCAGCGGGGGCGGGAGGGCCAATGAG. Encoded protein: CASGGGRANE. The full-length CDR3 reads as CASGGGRANEQFF.

Remarks on this clone: The read finishes 3 residues shy of the CDR3 end, and the germline J gene is used to complete it. The V and J genes are TRBV30 and TRBJ2-3; 8 nucleotides agree with TRBD2. The CDR3 loop spans 13 amino acids. Germline-derived CDR1 and CDR2 are GTSNPN and SVGIG (reference sequence). V dropped 5 bases and J dropped 2; count of bases not matched to a gene: 3. CDR3 sequence: CAWGSGNTDTQYF. The CDR3 DNA, read in part, is TGTGCCTGGGGTAGCGGGAACACAGATACG.

About this clone itself: The sequenced fragment ends 3 residues before the CDR3 boundary, so the rest is inferred from the germline J gene. The chain uses TRBV19 and TRBJ2-2; the D gene is possibly TRBD1 (5 bases). CDR3 size: 13 residues. Trimming shortened V by 4 bases and J by 6 bases, and 9 bases separated the two germline ends. Germline CDR1 is LNHDA and CDR2 is SQIVND (reference sequence). CDR3 amino acids: CASSKMTAGELFF. The covered CDR3 bases are TGTGCCAGTAGTAAAATGACAGCCGGGGAG.

Remarks on this clone: The read comes to an end 3 residues before the CDR3 does, leaving the germline J gene to fill in the end. This chain connects TRBV29-1 to TRBJ2-7; 9 positions agree with TRBD1. CDR1 SQVTM and CDR2 ANQGSEA come from the germline V gene. The CDR3 is made up of 12 amino acids. V dropped 6 bases and J dropped 0; count of bases not matched to a gene: 0. The sequenced part of the CDR3 DNA is TGCAGCGTGGGACAGGGCTCCTACGAG. Its translation: CSVGQGSYE. The complete CDR3 protein is CSVGQGSYEQYF.

With respect to this clone: The CDR3 goes on 3 residues after the read ends, and that part is filled in from the germline J gene. The chain uses TRBV13 and TRBJ2-3, with 7 bases lining up with TRBD1. V lost 4 bases and J lost 6; bases outside the gene matches: 4. Germline loops: CDR1 PRHDT, CDR2 FYEKMQ (reference sequence). This CDR3 has 13 residues. The part of the CDR3 DNA that was read is TGTGCCAGCAGCTCACAGGGGTTGGATACG. Translating gives CASSSQGLDT. The complete CDR3 protein is CASSSQGLDTQYF.

The CDR3 DNA, read in part, is TGTGCCAGTAGTCCAGGGGGTTTTCCTGAA. This sequence encodes CASSPGGFPE. In full, the CDR3 is CASSPGGFPEAFF. The rearrangement links TRBV19 to TRBJ1-1; 7 positions match TRBD1. With the read ending 3 residues before the CDR3 end, the germline J gene is used to fill in that end. This CDR3 is built from 13 residues. The J segment lost 6 bases and the V segment lost 5 bases, leaving 6 bases of the junction unmatched. From germline, CDR1 is LNHDA and CDR2 SQIVND (reference sequence).

With regard to this clone: The junction and the germline gene differ at one end; a read error may be behind it. The read terminates 3 residues ahead of where the CDR3 ends, so the germline J gene completes it. V gene TRBV7-7 combines with J gene TRBJ2-3; TRBD2 is a possible D gene (6 bases). The length of the CDR3 is 15 residues. Per the germline V gene, CDR1 is SSHAT and CDR2 is FNYEAQ (reference sequence). Partial CDR3 DNA: TGTGCTAGCAGCTTAGGAGGCGGGGGCACAGATACG. Amino acids: CASSLGGGGTDT. The CDR3 in full is CASSLGGGGTDTQYF.

For this clone: The read finishes 3 residues shy of the CDR3 end, and the germline J gene is used to complete it. The chain joins TRBV2 to TRBJ2-1, with 10 bases aligning to TRBD2. Germline CDR1 is SNHLY and CDR2 is FYNNEI. V gave up 8 bases and J gave up 8 bases; unmatched junction bases: 6. The CDR3 covers 13 residues. The sequenced part of the CDR3 DNA is TGTGCCAGCGGAGCGGGGGGGCAGTATGAG. Protein: CASGAGGQYE. The full CDR3 is CASGAGGQYEQFF.

Worth noting for this clone: The read comes to an end 3 residues before the CDR3 does, leaving the germline J gene to fill in the end. This sequence joins TRBV4-2 and TRBJ2-5; D is uncertain. With 0 bases removed from V and 4 bases from J, the gap between germline ends came to 15 bases. This CDR3 contains 16 residues. Germline CDR1 is LGHNA and CDR2 is YNFKEQ. The CDR3: CASSQDGYSSGETQYF. The sequenced part of the CDR3 DNA is TGTGCCAGCAGCCAAGACGGGTACTCCTCGGGAGAGACC.

A remark on this clone: The CDR3 is cut off 3 residues early in the read; its end comes from the germline J gene. V and J are TRBV19 and TRBJ1-6; 8 bases align to TRBD1. CDR3 length equals 19 residues. V lost 3 bases, J lost 10 bases, and 20 bases stayed unmatched. CDR1 and CDR2 (germline): LNHDA, SQIVND (reference sequence). The part of the CDR3 DNA that was read is TGTGCCAGTAGTATTTTCCCAAGCGACAGGGGAGGGAGTAACTCACCC. Translating gives CASSIFPSDRGGSNSP. The CDR3, in full, reads CASSIFPSDRGGSNSPLHF.

In regard to this clone: Sequencing ends 3 residues short of the CDR3 end; the germline J gene provides the rest. J is TRBJ1-1 and V is TRBV5-5; maybe TRBD1 (5 bases). Germline CDR1 and CDR2: SGHKS and YYEKEE (reference sequence). This CDR3 spans 15 amino acids. V lost 2 bases and J 0 bases, leaving 11 bases between the germline ends. The CDR3 is CASSFSGGLNTEAFF. CDR3 DNA (partial): TGTGCCAGCAGCTTCTCCGGGGGTTTGAACACTGAA.

As to this clone: The CDR3 extends 3 residues past the end of the read, so its final part is completed from the germline J gene. The chain recombines TRBV7-9 with TRBJ1-4, with D unresolved. CDR1 is SEHNR and CDR2 is FQNEAQ in the germline V gene (reference sequence). This CDR3 region has 15 residues. V lost 1 base to trimming and J lost 6 bases, with 12 bases between them. CDR3 sequence reads: CASSLGQANHEKLFF. Incomplete CDR3 DNA: TGTGCCAGCAGCTTAGGGCAGGCCAACCATGAAAAA.

As for this clone: The read stops 3 residues short of the end of the CDR3; the missing end is completed from the germline J gene. The V and J genes are TRBV2 and TRBJ1-2; TRBD1 matches at 9 bases. CDR3 length: 16 residues. In germline, CDR1 is SNHLY, CDR2 FYNNEI. V lost 6 bases, J lost 2 bases, and 10 bases stayed unmatched. The CDR3 loop reads CASRNPGQGENYGYTF. The sequenced CDR3 bases are TGTGCCAGCAGAAACCCGGGACAGGGAGAGAACTATGGC.

Worth noting for this clone: The read comes to an end 3 residues before the CDR3 does, leaving the germline J gene to fill in the end. The chain has TRBV18 and TRBJ1-2; D is uncertain. The V gene's germline CDR1 is KGHSH and CDR2 LQKENI. The CDR3 loop spans 16 amino acids. CDR3 protein: CASSPPPSGSYNDYTF. CDR3 bases read: TGTGCCAGCTCACCACCCCCTAGCGGCTCCTACAATGAC.